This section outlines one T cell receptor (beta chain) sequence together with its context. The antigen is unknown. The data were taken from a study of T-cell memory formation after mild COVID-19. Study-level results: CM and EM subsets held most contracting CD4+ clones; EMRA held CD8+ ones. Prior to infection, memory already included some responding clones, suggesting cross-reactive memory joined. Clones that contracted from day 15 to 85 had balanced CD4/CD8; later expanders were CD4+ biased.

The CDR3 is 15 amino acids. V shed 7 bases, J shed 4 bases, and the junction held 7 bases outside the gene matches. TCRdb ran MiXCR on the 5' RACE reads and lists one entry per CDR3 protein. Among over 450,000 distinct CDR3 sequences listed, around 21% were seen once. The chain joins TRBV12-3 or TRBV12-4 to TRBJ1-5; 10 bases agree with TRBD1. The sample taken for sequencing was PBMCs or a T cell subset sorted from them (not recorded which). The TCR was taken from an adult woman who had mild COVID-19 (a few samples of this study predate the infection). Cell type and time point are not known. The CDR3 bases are TGTGCCAGCACTACCGGACAGGGGGGAAATCAGCCCCAGCATTTT. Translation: CASTTGQGGNQPQHF.